These 4 T cell receptor beta chains were sequenced from one sample in a study of blood T cell repertoires in COVID-19. The method was immunoSEQ multiplex PCR; TCRdb's version includes in-frame clones alone and lacks a portion of them. The sample records approximately 150,000 clones, 84% being singletons. The sequencing sample was made of PBMCs or T cells enriched from blood (not recorded which). The receptor source for this set is a woman aged 45-60 years who had recovered from COVID-19.

This sequence joins TRBV7-9 and TRBJ1-4; D gene uncertain. V lost 0 bases and J 12 bases, leaving 5 bases between the germline ends. This CDR3 has 11 residues. Germline V gene data show CDR1 as SEHNR and CDR2 as FQNEAQ (reference sequence). The CDR3 sequence is CASSLAGQLFF. The CDR3 DNA sequence: TGTGCCAGCAGCTTAGCTGGGCAACTGTTTTTT. The full variable domain, in which reference TRBV7-9 and TRBJ1-4 provide the parts outside the CDR3, is DTGVSQNPRHKITKRGQNVTFRCDPISEHNRLYWYRQTLGQGPEFLTYFQNEAQLEKSRLLSDRFSAERPKGSFSTLEIQRTEQGDSAMYLCASSLAGQLFFGSGTQLSVL.

The gene calls are TRBV7-9 and TRBJ2-7; D is perhaps TRBD2 (5 bases). Germline loops: CDR1 SEHNR, CDR2 FQNEAQ (reference sequence). V lost 3 bases to trimming and J lost 0 bases, with 12 bases between them. CDR3 length: 15 amino acids. The CDR3 coding sequence is TGTGCCAGCAGCTTCGTCGGACGGGACTCCTACGAGCAGTACTTC. It yields the protein CASSFVGRDSYEQYF.

The chain links TRBV20-1 to TRBJ2-7, with 8 bases that match TRBD2. The CDR3 is made up of 11 amino acids. Unmatched junction bases numbered 6, after V lost 5 bases and J lost 9 bases. Germline V gives CDR1 DFQATT, CDR2 SNEGSKA (reference sequence). This CDR3 reads CSALGLAGQYF. In DNA, the CDR3 is TGCAGTGCTCTAGGACTAGCCGGGCAGTACTTC.

The chain has TRBV19 and TRBJ1-4; no clear D. The CDR3 has 14 residues. CDR1 is LNHDA, CDR2 SQIVND, per germline (reference sequence). V gave up 10 bases and J gave up 3 bases, with 15 bases separating them. The CDR3 sequence is CANFPEGANEKLFF. CDR3 DNA sequence: TGTGCCAACTTCCCGGAGGGAGCTAATGAAAAACTGTTTTTT.